This T cell receptor beta chain was recovered during a study of technical replicates of blood from a handful of donors. Profiled with immunoSEQ multiplex PCR; TCRdb holds only in-frame clones, not every one. Of tens of thousands of clones detected, just under 95% appear once; the ten largest clones hold roughly 0.36%. This clone was found once. In germline, CDR1 is WSHSY, CDR2 SAAADI. With V trimmed by 6 bases and J by 3 bases, 5 bases remained unmatched. This CDR3 contains 15 residues. The receptor was derived from a human donor in good health. This sequence joins TRBV10-2 and TRBJ2-1, with 10 bases that match TRBD2. The specimen was T cells isolated from PBMCs. DNA for the CDR3: TGCGCCAGCAGATTAAAGCGGGAGGGCTACAATGAGCAGTTCTTC. Protein product: CASRLKREGYNEQFF.